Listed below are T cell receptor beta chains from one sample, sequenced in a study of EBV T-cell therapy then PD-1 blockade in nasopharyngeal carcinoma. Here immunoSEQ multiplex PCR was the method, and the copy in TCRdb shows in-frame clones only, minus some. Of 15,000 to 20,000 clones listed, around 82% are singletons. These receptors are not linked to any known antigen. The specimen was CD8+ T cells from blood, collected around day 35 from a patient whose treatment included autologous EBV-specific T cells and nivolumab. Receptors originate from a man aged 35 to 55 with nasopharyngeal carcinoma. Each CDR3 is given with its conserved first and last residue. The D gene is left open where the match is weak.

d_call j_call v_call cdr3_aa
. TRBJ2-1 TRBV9 CASSVFSGGSYNEQFF
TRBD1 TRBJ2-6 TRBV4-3 CASSQLSQGASGANVLTF
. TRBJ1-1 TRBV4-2 CASSREDTEAFF
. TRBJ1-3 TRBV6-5 CASTWRNTIYF
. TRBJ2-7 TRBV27 CAMTRAQFYEQYF
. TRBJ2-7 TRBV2 CASSENYEQYF
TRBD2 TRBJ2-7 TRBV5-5 CASYFPSGSSYEQYF
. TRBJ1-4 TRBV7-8 CASSLDSNEKLFF
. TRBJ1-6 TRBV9 CASSVGAVLNSPLHF
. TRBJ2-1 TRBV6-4 CASSDSRGGNEQFF
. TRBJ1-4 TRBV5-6 CASKSTVEVEKLFF
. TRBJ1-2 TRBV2 CASSGGVGNYGYTF
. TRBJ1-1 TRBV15 CATSRARGGLNTEAFF
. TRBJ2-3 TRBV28 CASSFLSGTDTQYF
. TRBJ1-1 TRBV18 CASSPTSADAFF
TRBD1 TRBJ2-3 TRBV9 CASSLTGQGRTDTQYF
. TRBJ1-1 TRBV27 CASSPRAGFSEAFF
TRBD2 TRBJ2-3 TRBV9 CASSVANSGGLTDTQYF
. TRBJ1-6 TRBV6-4 CASSDGSSYNSPLHF
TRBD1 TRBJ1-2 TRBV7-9 CASSLGTGYIYGYTF
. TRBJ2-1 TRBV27 CASRRKQVILTPGSYNEQFF
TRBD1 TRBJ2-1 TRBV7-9 CASSPPRGQGNEQFF
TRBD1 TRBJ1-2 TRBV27 CASSFGQGVYGHTF
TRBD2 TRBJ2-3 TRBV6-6 CASSPGTSGGDTQYF
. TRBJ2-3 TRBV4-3 CASSQYVQTSTDTQYF
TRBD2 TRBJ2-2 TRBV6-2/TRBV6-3 CASSYSGGATGELFF